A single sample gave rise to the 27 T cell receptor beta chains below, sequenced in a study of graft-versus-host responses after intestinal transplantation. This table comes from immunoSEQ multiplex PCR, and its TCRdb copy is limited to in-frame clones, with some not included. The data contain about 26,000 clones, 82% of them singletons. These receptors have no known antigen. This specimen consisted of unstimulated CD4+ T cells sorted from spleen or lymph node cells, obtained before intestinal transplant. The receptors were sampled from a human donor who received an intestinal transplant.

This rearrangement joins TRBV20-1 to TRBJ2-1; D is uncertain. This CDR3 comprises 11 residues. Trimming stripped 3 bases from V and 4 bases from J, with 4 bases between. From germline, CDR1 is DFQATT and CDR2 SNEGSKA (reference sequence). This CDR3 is CSAREYNEQFF. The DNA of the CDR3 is TGCAGTGCTAGGGAGTACAATGAGCAGTTCTTC.

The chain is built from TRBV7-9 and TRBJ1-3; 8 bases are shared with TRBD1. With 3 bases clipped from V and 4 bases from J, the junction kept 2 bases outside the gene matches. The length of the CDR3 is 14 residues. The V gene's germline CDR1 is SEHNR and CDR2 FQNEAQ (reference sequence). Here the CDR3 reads CASSLGTGGNTIYF. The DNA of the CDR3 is TGTGCCAGCAGCTTGGGGACAGGAGGAAACACCATATATTTT.

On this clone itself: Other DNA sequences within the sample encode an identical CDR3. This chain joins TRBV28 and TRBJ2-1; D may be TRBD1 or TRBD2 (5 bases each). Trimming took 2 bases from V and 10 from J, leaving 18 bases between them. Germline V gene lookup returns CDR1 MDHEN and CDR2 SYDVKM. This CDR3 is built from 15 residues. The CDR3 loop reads CASSLPGPRGGEQFF. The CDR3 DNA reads TGTGCCAGCAGTTTACCAGGGCCGAGGGGTGGGGAGCAGTTCTTC. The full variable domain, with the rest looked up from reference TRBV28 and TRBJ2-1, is DVKVTQSSRYLVKRTGEKVFLECVQDMDHENMFWYRQDPGLGLRLIYFSYDVKMKEKGDIPEGYSVSREKKERFSLILESASTNQTSMYLCASSLPGPRGGEQFFGPGTRLTVL.

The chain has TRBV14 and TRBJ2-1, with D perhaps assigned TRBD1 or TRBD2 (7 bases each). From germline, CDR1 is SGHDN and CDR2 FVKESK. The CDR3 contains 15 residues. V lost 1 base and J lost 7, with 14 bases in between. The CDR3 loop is CASSQVGTAGNEQFF. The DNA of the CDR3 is TGTGCCAGCAGCCAAGTGGGGACAGCGGGAAATGAGCAGTTCTTC.

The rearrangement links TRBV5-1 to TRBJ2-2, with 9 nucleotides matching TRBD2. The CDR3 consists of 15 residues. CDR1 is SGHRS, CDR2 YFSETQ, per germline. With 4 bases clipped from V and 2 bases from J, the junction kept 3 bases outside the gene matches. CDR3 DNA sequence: TGCGCCAGCAGCCCGACTAGCGGAAACACCGGGGAGCTGTTTTTT. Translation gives CASSPTSGNTGELFF.

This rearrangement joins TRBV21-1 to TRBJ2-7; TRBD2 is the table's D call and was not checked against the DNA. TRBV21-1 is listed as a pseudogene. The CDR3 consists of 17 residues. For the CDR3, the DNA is TGTGCCAGCAGCAAATACAACGGGACTAGCGGGACCTACGAGCAGTACTTC. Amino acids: CASSKYNGTSGTYEQYF.

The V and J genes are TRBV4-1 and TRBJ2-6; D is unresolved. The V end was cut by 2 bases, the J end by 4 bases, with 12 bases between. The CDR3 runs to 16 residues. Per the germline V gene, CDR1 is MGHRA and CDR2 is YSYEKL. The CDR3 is CASSQNRLPGANVLTF. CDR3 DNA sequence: TGCGCCAGCAGCCAAAACCGGCTCCCCGGGGCCAACGTCCTGACTTTC.

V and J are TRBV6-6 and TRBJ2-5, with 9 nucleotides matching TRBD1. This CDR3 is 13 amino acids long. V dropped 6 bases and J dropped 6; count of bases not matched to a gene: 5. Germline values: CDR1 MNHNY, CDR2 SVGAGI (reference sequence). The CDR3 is CASRTGGGKTQYF. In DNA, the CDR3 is TGTGCCAGCAGGACAGGGGGTGGAAAGACCCAGTACTTC.

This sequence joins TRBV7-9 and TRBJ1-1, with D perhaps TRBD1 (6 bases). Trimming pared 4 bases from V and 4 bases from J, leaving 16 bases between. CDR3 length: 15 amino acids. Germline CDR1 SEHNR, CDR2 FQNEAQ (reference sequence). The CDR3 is CASSSPQGQGTEAFF. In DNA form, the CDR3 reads TGTGCCAGCAGCTCCCCACAGGGCCAAGGCACTGAAGCTTTCTTT. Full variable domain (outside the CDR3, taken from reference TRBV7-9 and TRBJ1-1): DTGVSQNPRHKITKRGQNVTFRCDPISEHNRLYWYRQTLGQGPEFLTYFQNEAQLEKSRLLSDRFSAERPKGSFSTLEIQRTEQGDSAMYLCASSSPQGQGTEAFFGQGTRLTVV.

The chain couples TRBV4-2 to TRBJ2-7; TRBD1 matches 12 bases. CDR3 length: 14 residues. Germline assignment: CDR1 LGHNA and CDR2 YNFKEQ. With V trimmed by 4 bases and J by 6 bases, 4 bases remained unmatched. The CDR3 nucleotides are TGTGCCAGCAGCCCCGGGGGACAGGGGGCCGAGCAGTACTTC. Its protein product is CASSPGGQGAEQYF.

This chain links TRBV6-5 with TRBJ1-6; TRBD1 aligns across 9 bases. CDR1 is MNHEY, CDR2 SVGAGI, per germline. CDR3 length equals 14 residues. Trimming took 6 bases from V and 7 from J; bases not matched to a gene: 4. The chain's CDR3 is CASRNGQGNSPLHF. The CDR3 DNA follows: TGTGCCAGCAGAAACGGACAGGGGAATTCACCCCTCCACTTT.

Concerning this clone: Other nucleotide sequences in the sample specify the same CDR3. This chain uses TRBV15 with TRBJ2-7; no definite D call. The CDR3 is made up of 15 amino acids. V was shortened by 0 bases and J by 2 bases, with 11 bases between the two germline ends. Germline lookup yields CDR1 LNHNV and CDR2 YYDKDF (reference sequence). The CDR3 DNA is TGTGCCACCAGCAGAGATTTACCTGGGGCCTACGAGCAGTACTTC. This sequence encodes CATSRDLPGAYEQYF.

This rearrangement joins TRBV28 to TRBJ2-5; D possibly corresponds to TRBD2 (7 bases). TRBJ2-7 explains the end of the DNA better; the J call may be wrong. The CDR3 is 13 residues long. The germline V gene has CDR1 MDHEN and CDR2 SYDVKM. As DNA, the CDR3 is TGTGCCAGCAGTTTTCGGGGGGCACCCGAGCAGTACTTC. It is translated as CASSFRGAPEQYF.

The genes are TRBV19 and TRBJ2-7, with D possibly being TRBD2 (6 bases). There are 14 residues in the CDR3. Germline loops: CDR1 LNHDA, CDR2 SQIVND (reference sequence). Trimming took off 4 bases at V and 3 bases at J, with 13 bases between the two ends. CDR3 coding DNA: TGTGCCAGTAGTACGTCAGCGGGTCACTACGAGCAGTACTTC. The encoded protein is CASSTSAGHYEQYF.

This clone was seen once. CDR3 sequence reads: CASSVHGRQGPDTQYF. CDR3 nucleotides: TGTGCCAGTAGTGTCCACGGGAGACAGGGACCAGATACGCAGTATTTT. This rearrangement joins TRBV19 to TRBJ2-3, with D possibly TRBD1 on 7 matching bases. The CDR3 is 16 residues long. Trimming took 5 bases from V and 4 from J, leaving 19 bases between them. Germline lookup yields CDR1 LNHDA and CDR2 SQIVND (reference sequence).

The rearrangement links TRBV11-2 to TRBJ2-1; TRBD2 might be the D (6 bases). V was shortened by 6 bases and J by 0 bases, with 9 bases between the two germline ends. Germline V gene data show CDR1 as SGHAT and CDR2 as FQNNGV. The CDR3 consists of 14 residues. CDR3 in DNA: TGTGCCAGCAGTCTAGCGTTCTCCTACAATGAGCAGTTCTTC. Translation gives CASSLAFSYNEQFF. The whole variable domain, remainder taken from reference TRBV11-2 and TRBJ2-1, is EAGVAQSPRYKIIEKRQSVAFWCNPISGHATLYWYQQILGQGPKLLIQFQNNGVVDDSQLPKDRFSAERLKGVDSTLKIQPAKLEDSAVYLCASSLAFSYNEQFFGPGTRLTVL.

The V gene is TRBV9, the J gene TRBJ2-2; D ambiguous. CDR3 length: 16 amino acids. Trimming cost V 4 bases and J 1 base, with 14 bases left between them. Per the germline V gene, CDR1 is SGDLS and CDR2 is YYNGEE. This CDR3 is CASSRRSNVNTGELFF. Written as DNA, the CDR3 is TGTGCCAGCAGCCGAAGGAGTAATGTGAACACCGGGGAGCTGTTTTTT.

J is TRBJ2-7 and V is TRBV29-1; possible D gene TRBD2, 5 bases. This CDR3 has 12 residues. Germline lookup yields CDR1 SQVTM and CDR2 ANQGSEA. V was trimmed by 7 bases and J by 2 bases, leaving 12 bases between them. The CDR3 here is CSAEGITYEQYF. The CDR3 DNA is TGCAGCGCCGAGGGCATTACCTACGAGCAGTACTTC.

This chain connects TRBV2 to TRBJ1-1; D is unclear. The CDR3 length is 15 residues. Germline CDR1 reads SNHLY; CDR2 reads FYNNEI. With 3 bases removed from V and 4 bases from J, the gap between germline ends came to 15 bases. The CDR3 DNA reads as TGTGCCAGCAGTGATCAGTGGTCGGGGATCACTGAAGCTTTCTTT. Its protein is CASSDQWSGITEAFF. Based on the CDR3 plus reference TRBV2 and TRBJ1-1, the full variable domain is EPEVTQTPSHQVTQMGQEVILRCVPISNHLYFYWYRQILGQKVEFLVSFYNNEISEKSEIFDDQFSVERPDGSNFTLKIRSTKLEDSAMYFCASSDQWSGITEAFFGQGTRLTVV.

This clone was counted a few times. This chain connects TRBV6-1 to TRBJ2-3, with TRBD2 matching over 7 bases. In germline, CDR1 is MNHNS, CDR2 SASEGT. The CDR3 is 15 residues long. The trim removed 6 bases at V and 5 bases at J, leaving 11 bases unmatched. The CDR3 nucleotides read TGTGCCAGCAGCGTCCGGGACTACGCTTTAGATACGCAGTATTTT. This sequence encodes CASSVRDYALDTQYF.

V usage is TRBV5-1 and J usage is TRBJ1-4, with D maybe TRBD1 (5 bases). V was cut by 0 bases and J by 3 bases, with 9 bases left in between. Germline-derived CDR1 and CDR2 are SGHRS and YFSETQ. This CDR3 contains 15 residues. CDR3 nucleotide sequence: TGCGCCAGCAGCTTGGTTGGGGCGGCTAATGAAAAACTGTTTTTT. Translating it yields CASSLVGAANEKLFF.

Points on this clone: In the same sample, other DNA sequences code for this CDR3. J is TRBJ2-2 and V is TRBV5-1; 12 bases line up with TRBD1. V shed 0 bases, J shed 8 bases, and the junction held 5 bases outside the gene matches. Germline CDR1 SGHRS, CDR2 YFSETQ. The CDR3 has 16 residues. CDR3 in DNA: TGCGCCAGCAGCTTGGAGGGACAGGGGGCGTTTGGGGAGCTGTTTTTT. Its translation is CASSLEGQGAFGELFF.

The CDR3 coding sequence is TGTGCCAGCAGCTTAAACAGTGACAATGAGCAGTTCTTC. Amino acids: CASSLNSDNEQFF. The V call is TRBV7-3, the J call TRBJ2-1; D remains ambiguous. This CDR3 comprises 13 residues. Trimming took 1 base from V and 5 from J, leaving 6 bases between them. CDR1 SGHTA and CDR2 FQGTGA come from the germline V gene.

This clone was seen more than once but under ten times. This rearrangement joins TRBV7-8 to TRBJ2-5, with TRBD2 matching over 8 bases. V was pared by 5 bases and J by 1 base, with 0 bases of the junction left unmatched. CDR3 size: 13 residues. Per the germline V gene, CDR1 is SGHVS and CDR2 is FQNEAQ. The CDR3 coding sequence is TGTGCCAGCAGCGGACTAGCCCAAGAGACCCAGTACTTC. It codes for CASSGLAQETQYF.

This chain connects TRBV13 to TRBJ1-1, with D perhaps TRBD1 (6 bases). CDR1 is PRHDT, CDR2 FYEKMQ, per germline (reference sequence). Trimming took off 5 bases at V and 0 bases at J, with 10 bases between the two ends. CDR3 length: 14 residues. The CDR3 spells CASSRGHVNTEAFF. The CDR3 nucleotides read TGTGCCAGCAGCCGGGGACATGTGAACACTGAAGCTTTCTTT.

CDR3 protein: CSVAHPDEQYF. Written as DNA, the CDR3 is TGCAGCGTTGCACATCCGGACGAGCAGTACTTC. This chain connects TRBV29-1 to TRBJ2-7, with no clear D. Germline values: CDR1 SQVTM, CDR2 ANQGSEA. Trimming stripped 4 bases from V and 5 bases from J, with 9 bases between. This CDR3 is 11 amino acids long.

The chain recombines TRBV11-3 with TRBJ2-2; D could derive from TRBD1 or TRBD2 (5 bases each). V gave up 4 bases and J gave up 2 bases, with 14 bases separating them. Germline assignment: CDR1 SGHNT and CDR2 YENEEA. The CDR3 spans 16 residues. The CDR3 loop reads CASSSTGTFNTGELFF. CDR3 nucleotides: TGTGCCAGCAGCTCGACCGGGACCTTTAACACCGGGGAGCTGTTTTTT.